One TCR beta chain is described in this entry. Its antigen remains unidentified. Clones were read by immunoSEQ multiplex PCR, and TCRdb kept only the in-frame ones, dropping some. The table records some 140,000 clones, approximately 88% of them present only once. Both about-4-week and about-12-week second-dose recipients were combined. This sample stems from a study of T cell responses to AZD1222 COVID-19 vaccine. Study conclusions and caveats: Possibly, clonal diversity was underestimated; donors were largely white British and included more females. Spike-wide coverage was observed for vaccine-associated CD4 TCRs, with dominant responses at 160-218 and 743-854. Among AZD1222 vaccinees, only 5 to 7 were seropositive at baseline.

This CDR3 region has 18 residues. The V gene is TRBV21-1, the J gene TRBJ1-1; no check of the table's D call, TRBD1, against the DNA was made. TRBV21-1 is a listed pseudogene. This sequence originates from an adult who received the AZD1222 COVID-19 vaccine. The sample in question was peripheral blood, obtained 28 days after the second AZD1222 dose. CDR3 DNA sequence: TGTGCCAGCCCCCAAAGATCGTTAGGACACGCATTGGGAACTGAAGCTTTCTTT. It encodes CASPQRSLGHALGTEAFF.